This T cell receptor (beta chain) was found in a study of shared clonotypes between healthy human individuals. In the CD4+ fraction, cells were divided into CD45RA+ naive and CD45RA-negative memory subsets. The protocol was immunoSEQ multiplex PCR, while the TCRdb copy is restricted to in-frame clones and leaves out a portion. The data contain under 2,500,000 clones, more than 90% of them singletons. The TCR was taken from a man aged 18 to 30 in good health. The source material was naive CD4+ T cells sorted from blood. Subset noted: CD45RA+ positively selected.

The CDR3 here is CASSGPTTSGGSSSYNEQFF. CDR3 bases: TGTGCCAGCAGTGGCCCTACGACTAGCGGGGGGTCTTCATCCTACAATGAGCAGTTCTTC. This sequence joins TRBV6-1 and TRBJ2-1, with TRBD2 matching 13 bases. Germline loops: CDR1 MNHNS, CDR2 SASEGT. Trimming took 4 bases from V and 1 from J; bases not matched to a gene: 13. The CDR3 is 20 residues long.